Presented here are 10 T cell receptor beta chains from one specimen sequenced in a study of blood T cells in healthy people across ages. Next came a second PCR, run for about 6 to 11 cycles, which used a sample-barcoded 5' primer along with a J-beta primer mix. Using its own MiXCR run on the 5' RACE reads, TCRdb lists one record per CDR3 protein. The sample lists over a million distinct CDR3 sequences; approximately 59% were seen once. Sequencing was carried out using blood. These receptors were obtained from a man younger than 35 in good health.

This clonotype was seen more than once but under ten times. This chain connects TRBV13 to TRBJ2-7; TRBD1 agrees at 9 bases. Gene TRBJ2-5 matches the end of the DNA better, so the J call may be wrong. The CDR3 is 15 amino acids. Germline V gene data show CDR1 as PRHDT and CDR2 as FYEKMQ (reference sequence). The CDR3 protein is CASSSKQGAWETQYF. The CDR3 DNA reads as TGTGCCAGCAGCTCTAAACAGGGGGCATGGGAGACCCAGTACTTC.

This clonotype was seen a handful of times. The V and J genes are TRBV3-1 and TRBJ2-1; D gene ambiguous. V was pared by 2 bases and J by 6 bases, with 2 bases between. The CDR3 totals 11 residues. Germline V CDR1 and CDR2: LGHDT, YNNKEL (reference sequence). The CDR3 spells CASSQFNEQFF. CDR3 nucleotide sequence: TGTGCCAGCAGCCAATTCAATGAGCAGTTCTTC.

The chain links TRBV12-3 or TRBV12-4 to TRBJ1-6; the D is unclear. The germline V and J ends were trimmed by 5 bases and 10 bases, with 12 bases remaining between them. CDR3 size: 13 residues. CDR3 loop: CASSPPNGSPLHF. In DNA, the CDR3 is TGTGCCAGCAGTCCCCCGAATGGGTCACCCCTCCACTTT.

J is TRBJ2-1 and V is TRBV25-1, with TRBD2 identical over 8 bases. In germline, CDR1 is MGHDK, CDR2 SYGVNS. V dropped 1 base and J dropped 1; count of bases not matched to a gene: 9. This CDR3 contains 18 residues. For the CDR3, the DNA is TGTGCCAGCAGTGAATCTGTTAGCGGGACGCTATCCTACAATGAGCAGTTCTTC. Translation gives CASSESVSGTLSYNEQFF.

The chain uses TRBV4-1 and TRBJ2-7, with 8 bases identical to TRBD1. Germline CDR1 reads MGHRA; CDR2 reads YSYEKL. The CDR3 covers 14 residues. V was pared by 3 bases and J by 7 bases, with 8 bases of the junction left unmatched. The CDR3, as DNA: TGCGCCAGCAGCCATCGGACAGGGCTAAAGGAGCAGTACTTC. Translation: CASSHRTGLKEQYF.

This clonotype came up a few times. The chain recombines TRBV12-3 or TRBV12-4 with TRBJ2-3; unclear D gene. The CDR3 has 15 residues. V lost 3 bases, J lost 6 bases, and 16 bases lay in between. CDR3 nucleotide sequence: TGTGCCAGCAGTTTCACAACGCGTCGGTCGGATACGCAGTATTTT. It encodes CASSFTTRRSDTQYF.

This sequence joins TRBV11-2 and TRBJ1-3, with 9 bases that match TRBD1. There are 14 residues in the CDR3. Trimming cost V 5 bases and J 2 bases; bases outside gene matches: 1. Germline loops: CDR1 SGHAT, CDR2 FQNNGV. CDR3 loop: CASSRDRAGNTIYF. DNA of the CDR3: TGTGCCAGCAGCCGGGACAGGGCTGGAAACACCATATATTTT.

This clonotype was seen a few times. The V gene is TRBV4-1, the J gene TRBJ2-4, with D possibly TRBD2 on 5 matching bases. The DNA end is more similar to TRBJ2-7, so the J call may be wrong. The germline V gene encodes CDR1 MGHRA and CDR2 YSYEKL. This CDR3 contains 14 residues. The DNA for the CDR3 is TGCGCCAGCAGCCAAGCTTCTGAGGGTTACGAGCAGTACTTC. Translating gives CASSQASEGYEQYF.

V gene TRBV4-3 combines with J gene TRBJ2-7; 7 nucleotides align to TRBD2. The CDR3 extends over 14 amino acids. Germline trimming cut 0 bases from V and 7 bases from J; bases unmatched to any gene: 6. The germline V gene has CDR1 LGHNA and CDR2 YSLEER. The CDR3 DNA sequence: TGCGCCAGCAGCCAAGAGGTGGGAGGGAGGGAGCAGTACTTC. Encoded protein: CASSQEVGGREQYF.

V usage is TRBV29-1 and J usage is TRBJ2-1; no definite D call. This CDR3 is built from 13 residues. V lost 7 bases and J 2 bases, leaving 12 bases between the germline ends. Germline assignment: CDR1 SQVTM and CDR2 ANQGSEA. The DNA of the CDR3 is TGCAGCGACGAGACCGCTACCTACAATGAGCAGTTCTTC. Protein product: CSDETATYNEQFF.